These T cell receptor beta chains were read from a single sample in a study of early T cells in non-severe SARS-CoV-2 infection. TCRdb processed the 5' RACE reads anew with MiXCR; each CDR3 protein has one entry. In the table there are some 57,000 distinct CDR3 sequences, 10% to 13% of which are singletons. The sample consisted of whole blood. The receptors were gathered from an adult who was a healthcare worker with PCR-confirmed SARS-CoV-2 infection or an uninfected control (not recorded which). CDR3s include the opening cysteine and the closing phenylalanine or tryptophan. D genes are given only for firm matches. Only some rows state a clone size, as once, few, many or a class for expanded clones.

CASSLGESYNEQFF TGTGCCAGCAGTTTGGGGGAGTCCTACAATGAGCAGTTCTTC many TRBJ2-1 TRBV12-3/TRBV12-4 NA 14
CASSQGVLGGPDTQYF TGTGCCAGCAGCCAAGGTGTCCTAGGGGGCCCAGATACGCAGTATTTT NA TRBJ2-3 TRBV3-1 TRBD1 16
CANSPLAGGTDTQYF TGTGCCAACAGTCCATTAGCGGGGGGCACAGATACGCAGTATTTT NA TRBJ2-3 TRBV6-4 TRBD2 15
CSVEGHYTF TGCAGCGTTGAAGGGCACTACACCTTC many TRBJ1-2 TRBV29-1 NA 9
CASSYITQGGSPLHF TGTGCCAGCAGTTACATCACACAGGGTGGTTCACCCCTCCACTTT many TRBJ1-6 TRBV6-5 NA 15
CASSSSTRSYEQYF TGCGCCAGCAGCTCCTCCACTCGCTCCTACGAGCAGTACTTC few TRBJ2-7 TRBV5-1 NA 14
CSVEASEAEQFF TGCAGCGTTGAGGCTAGCGAGGCTGAGCAGTTCTTC NA TRBJ2-1 TRBV29-1 NA 12
CATSGGTGAILSAYEQYF TGTGCCACCAGCGGGGGGACAGGGGCGATCTTATCTGCCTACGAGCAGTACTTC many TRBJ2-7 TRBV15 TRBD1 18
CASSYSPGMNTEAFF TGTGCCAGCAGTTATAGCCCGGGTATGAACACTGAAGCTTTCTTT few TRBJ1-1 TRBV6-6 NA 15
CSASRILGGPNYEQYF TGCAGTGCTAGCCGGATCCTAGGGGGTCCCAACTACGAGCAGTACTTC many TRBJ2-7 TRBV20-1 NA 16
CASSQGVTQYF TGTGCCAGCAGCCAGGGGGTAACCCAGTACTTC few TRBJ2-5 TRBV14 NA 11
CASSPRAVDTEAFF TGTGCCAGCAGCCCCAGGGCGGTGGACACTGAAGCTTTCTTT many TRBJ1-1 TRBV3-1 NA 14
CASSETTPYEQYF TGTGCCAGCAGTGAGACTACTCCCTACGAGCAGTACTTC few TRBJ2-7 TRBV12-3/TRBV12-4 NA 13
CSARRGGYTF TGCAGTGCTCGGAGGGGAGGCTACACCTTC many TRBJ1-2 TRBV20-1 NA 10
CASSFSGRGDTEAFF TGTGCCAGCAGTTTTTCCGGGCGCGGGGACACTGAAGCTTTCTTT few TRBJ1-1 TRBV28 NA 15
CSARDRGLAGYEGDTQYF TGCAGTGCTAGAGATCGAGGACTAGCGGGGTATGAAGGAGATACGCAGTATTTT NA TRBJ2-3 TRBV20-1 TRBD2 18
CAWSVRRETQYF TGTGCCTGGAGTGTACGCCGGGAGACCCAGTACTTC many TRBJ2-5 TRBV30 NA 12
CASSQLRDQGAEAFF TGTGCCAGCAGTCAACTTAGGGATCAGGGGGCTGAAGCTTTCTTT many TRBJ1-1 TRBV12-3/TRBV12-4 TRBD1 15
CASSPLDGRYEQYF TGTGCCAGCAGTCCACTGGACGGGCGCTACGAGCAGTACTTC NA TRBJ2-7 TRBV12-3/TRBV12-4 NA 14
CSVPGLVGNEQYF TGCAGTGTACCGGGACTGGTGGGGAACGAGCAGTACTTC few TRBJ2-7 TRBV20-1 NA 13
CASSRHRDGDNQPQHF TGTGCCAGCAGTCGGCACCGGGACGGGGACAATCAGCCCCAGCATTTT many TRBJ1-5 TRBV6-2/TRBV6-3 NA 16
CASSLRTGDSVQYF TGTGCCAGCAGCCTACGGACAGGGGATAGTGTGCAGTATTTT NA TRBJ2-3 TRBV7-2 TRBD1 14